These 3 T cell receptor beta chains originate from one sample sequenced in a study of graft-versus-host responses after intestinal transplantation. These TCRs are of unknown antigen specificity. Measured with immunoSEQ multiplex PCR; TCRdb has only the in-frame clones, and not every one. The data show about 61,000 clones, roughly 93% seen once. Sequenced material: unstimulated CD4+ T cells sorted from spleen or lymph node cells, taken before transplant. Source of these receptors: a human donor who was the organ donor for an intestinal transplant.

This clone has only one observation. The rearrangement links TRBV6-6 to TRBJ1-5, with a possible D match to TRBD1 (6 bases). Germline loops: CDR1 MNHNY, CDR2 SVGAGI (reference sequence). V was shortened by 6 bases and J by 1 base, with 13 bases between the two germline ends. The CDR3 covers 15 residues. The CDR3 loop reads CASSRQATSNQPQHF. CDR3 DNA: TGTGCCAGCAGCCGACAGGCCACAAGCAATCAGCCCCAGCATTTT.

This clone was seen once. The genes are TRBV18 and TRBJ2-5; D gene ambiguous. CDR3 length: 14 residues. V was clipped by 3 bases and J by 4 bases, with 12 bases between them. Germline CDR1 is KGHSH and CDR2 is LQKENI. Written as DNA, the CDR3 is TGTGCCAGCTCACCTAGGCAGCAGACAGAGACCCAGTACTTC. This encodes CASSPRQQTETQYF.

The chain uses TRBV12-5 and TRBJ2-3, with D maybe TRBD1 (6 bases). The CDR3 is made up of 13 amino acids. CDR1 and CDR2 (germline): LGHNT, FRNRAP. V was pared by 2 bases and J by 3 bases, with 6 bases between. The CDR3 spells CASGLTGTDTQYF. CDR3 nucleotides: TGTGCTAGTGGTTTGACAGGGACAGATACGCAGTATTTT.